The T cell receptor (beta chain) under discussion was sequenced for a study of molecular identifiers for immune sequencing clone quantification. Study as a whole: RNA from approximately 20,000 or 98,000 naive CD8 cells was split five ways in replicates, with four sequenced.

TCRdb redid the calling of the PCR reads with MiXCR, one entry per CDR3 protein. The sample contains over 85,000 distinct CDR3 sequences, 25% of which appear only once. Construction of naive CD8 libraries employed about 19,000 to 1,000,000 sorted cells together with 10%, 30% or 50% RNA. In the sort, naive CD8 T cells were defined as CD8+CD4-CCR7+CD45RA+. Only a few counts were recorded for this clonotype. Its antigen is unknown. Study-wide results and limits: Researchers reportedly could pick up spiked Jurkat TCR RNA from one cell mixed into some 1 million naive cells.

Germline lookup yields CDR1 ENHRY and CDR2 SYGVKD. Deletions cut 5 bases from V and 1 base from J, with 8 bases between. CDR3 length: 13 amino acids. The genes are TRBV10-3 and TRBJ1-2, with D possibly TRBD1 on 5 matching bases. This TCR came from a human donor in good health. Some libraries in this study had Jurkat cell RNA spiked in. The sequenced sample was naive CD8+ T cells from blood, with Jurkat cell RNA spiked in. The subset: FACS-sorted CD8+CD4-CCR7+CD45RA+ naive T cells. The CDR3 protein is CAISMDNNYGYTF. The CDR3 DNA sequence: TGTGCCATCAGTATGGACAATAACTATGGCTACACCTTC.